This T cell receptor beta chain is drawn from a study of blood T cells in healthy people across ages. Study in general: Researchers report that template switching captured about one barcoded beta molecule per two T cells.

Then a second PCR, running roughly 7 to 11 cycles, was carried out with a sample-barcoded 5' primer and a J-beta primer mix. TCRdb recomputed calls from the 5' RACE reads with MiXCR, one row per CDR3 protein. The table has around 1,600,000 distinct CDR3 sequences, about 45% seen once. The CDR3 covers 14 residues. Germline V gives CDR1 SEHNR, CDR2 FQNEAQ (reference sequence). This chain uses TRBV7-9 with TRBJ2-5, with 8 bases matching TRBD1. The tail of the sequence fits TRBJ2-7 better, so the J call may be wrong. The sample taken for sequencing was blood. This clonotype was sampled from a woman in her late teens or twenties in good health. The CDR3 region is CASSLTWTGTEQYF. DNA for the CDR3: TGTGCCAGCAGCTTAACTTGGACAGGGACCGAGCAGTACTTC.